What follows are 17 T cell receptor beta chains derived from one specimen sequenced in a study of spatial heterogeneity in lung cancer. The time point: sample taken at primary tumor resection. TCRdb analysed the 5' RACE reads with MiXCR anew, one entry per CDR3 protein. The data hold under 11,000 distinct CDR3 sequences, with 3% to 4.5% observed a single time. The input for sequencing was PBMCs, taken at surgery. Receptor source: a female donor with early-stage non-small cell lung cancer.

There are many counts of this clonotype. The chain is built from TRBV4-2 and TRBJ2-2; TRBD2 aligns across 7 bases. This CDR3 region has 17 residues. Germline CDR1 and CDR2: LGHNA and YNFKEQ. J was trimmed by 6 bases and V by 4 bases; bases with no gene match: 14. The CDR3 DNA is TGTGCCAGCAGCCTGCATAGCCGGGCGGGAGTCCCCGGGGAGCTGTTTTTT. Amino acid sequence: CASSLHSRAGVPGELFF.

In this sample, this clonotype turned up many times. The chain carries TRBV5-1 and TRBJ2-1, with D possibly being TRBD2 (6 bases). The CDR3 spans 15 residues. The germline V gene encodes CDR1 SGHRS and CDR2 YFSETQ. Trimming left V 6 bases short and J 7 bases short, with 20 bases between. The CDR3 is CASKAAVVAENEQFF. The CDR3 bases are TGCGCCAGCAAGGCAGCTGTTGTAGCGGAGAATGAGCAGTTCTTC.

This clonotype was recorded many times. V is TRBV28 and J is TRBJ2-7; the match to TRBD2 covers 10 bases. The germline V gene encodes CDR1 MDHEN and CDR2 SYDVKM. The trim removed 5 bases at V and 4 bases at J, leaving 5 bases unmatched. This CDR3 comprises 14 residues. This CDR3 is CASSGGLALYEQYF. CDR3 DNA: TGTGCCAGCAGTGGGGGACTAGCGCTATACGAGCAGTACTTC.

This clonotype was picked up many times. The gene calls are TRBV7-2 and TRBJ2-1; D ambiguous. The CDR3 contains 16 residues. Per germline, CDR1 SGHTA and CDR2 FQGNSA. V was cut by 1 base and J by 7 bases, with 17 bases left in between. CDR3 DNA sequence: TGTGCCAGCAGCTTAGAAGGTAGACGTTTAGGAAATGAGCAGTTCTTC. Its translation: CASSLEGRRLGNEQFF.

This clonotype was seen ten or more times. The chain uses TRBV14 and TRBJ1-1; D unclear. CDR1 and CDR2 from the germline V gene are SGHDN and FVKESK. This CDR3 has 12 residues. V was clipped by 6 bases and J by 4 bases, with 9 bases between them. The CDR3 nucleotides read TGTGCCAGCAGTCTGGGTAGCACTGAAGCTTTCTTT. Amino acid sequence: CASSLGSTEAFF.

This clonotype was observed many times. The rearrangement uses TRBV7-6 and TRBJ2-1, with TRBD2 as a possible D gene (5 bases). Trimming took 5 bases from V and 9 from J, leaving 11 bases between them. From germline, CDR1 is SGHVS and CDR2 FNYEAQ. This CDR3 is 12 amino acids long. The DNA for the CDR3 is TGTGCCAGCAGCCCCTCCGGAGGTGAGCAGTTCTTC. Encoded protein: CASSPSGGEQFF.

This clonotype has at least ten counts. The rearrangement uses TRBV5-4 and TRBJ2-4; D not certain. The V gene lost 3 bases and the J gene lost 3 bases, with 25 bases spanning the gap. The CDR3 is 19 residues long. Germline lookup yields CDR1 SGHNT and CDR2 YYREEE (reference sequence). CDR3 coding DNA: TGTGCCAGCAGCTCGGACCGAGGTTCAAATTGGGTTGGCAAAAACATTCAGTACTTC. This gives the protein CASSSDRGSNWVGKNIQYF.

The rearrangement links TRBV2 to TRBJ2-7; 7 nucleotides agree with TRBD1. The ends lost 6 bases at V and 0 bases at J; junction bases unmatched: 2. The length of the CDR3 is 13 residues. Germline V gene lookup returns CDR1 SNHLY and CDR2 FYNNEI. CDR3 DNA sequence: TGTGCCAGCAGCTGGGACAGCTCCTACGAGCAGTACTTC. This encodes CASSWDSSYEQYF.

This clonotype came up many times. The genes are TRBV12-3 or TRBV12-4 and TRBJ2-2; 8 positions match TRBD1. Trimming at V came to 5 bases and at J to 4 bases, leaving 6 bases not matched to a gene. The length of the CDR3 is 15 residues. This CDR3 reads CASSLRQGPTGELFF. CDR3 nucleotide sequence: TGTGCCAGCAGTCTCCGACAGGGGCCCACCGGGGAGCTGTTTTTT.

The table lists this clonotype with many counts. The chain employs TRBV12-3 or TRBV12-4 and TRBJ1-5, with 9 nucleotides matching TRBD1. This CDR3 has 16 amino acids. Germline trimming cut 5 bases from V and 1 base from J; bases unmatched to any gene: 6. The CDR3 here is CASSEQGAGSNQPQHF. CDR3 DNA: TGTGCCAGCAGTGAACAGGGGGCCGGGAGCAATCAGCCCCAGCATTTT.

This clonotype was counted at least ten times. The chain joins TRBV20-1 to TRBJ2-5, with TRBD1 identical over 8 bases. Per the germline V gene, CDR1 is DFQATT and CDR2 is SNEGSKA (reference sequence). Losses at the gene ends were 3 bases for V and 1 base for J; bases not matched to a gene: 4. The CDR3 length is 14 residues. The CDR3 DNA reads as TGCAGTGCTAGCATTACAGGGGGCCAAGAGACCCAGTACTTC. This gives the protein CSASITGGQETQYF.

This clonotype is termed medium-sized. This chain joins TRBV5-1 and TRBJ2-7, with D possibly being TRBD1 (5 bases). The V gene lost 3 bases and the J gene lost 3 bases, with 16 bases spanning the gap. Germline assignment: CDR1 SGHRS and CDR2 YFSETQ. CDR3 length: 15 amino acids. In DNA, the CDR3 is TGCGCCAGCAGCTCCCACAGGTACCATATCTACGAGCAGTACTTC. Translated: CASSSHRYHIYEQYF.

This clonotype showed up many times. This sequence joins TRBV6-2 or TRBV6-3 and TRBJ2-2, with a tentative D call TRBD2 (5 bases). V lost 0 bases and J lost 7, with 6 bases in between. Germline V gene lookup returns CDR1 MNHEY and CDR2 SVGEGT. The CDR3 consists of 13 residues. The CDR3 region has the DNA TGTGCCAGCAGTTACTCCGGACTCGGGGAGCTGTTTTTT. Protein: CASSYSGLGELFF.

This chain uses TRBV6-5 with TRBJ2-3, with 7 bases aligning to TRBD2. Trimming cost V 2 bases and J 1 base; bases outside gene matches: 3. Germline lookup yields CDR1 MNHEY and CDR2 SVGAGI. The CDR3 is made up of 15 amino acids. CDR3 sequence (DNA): TGTGCCAGCAGTTACGGGGGAGGGGGCACAGATACGCAGTATTTT. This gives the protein CASSYGGGGTDTQYF.

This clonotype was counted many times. CDR3 sequence: CSAREGGTSYTEAFF. In DNA form, the CDR3 reads TGCAGTGCTAGAGAAGGTGGCACCTCTTACACTGAAGCTTTCTTT. The rearrangement joins TRBV20-1 to TRBJ1-1; D gene uncertain. The CDR3 is made up of 15 amino acids. Germline CDR1 and CDR2: DFQATT and SNEGSKA (reference sequence). Trimming removed 0 bases at V and 3 bases at J, with 14 bases between.

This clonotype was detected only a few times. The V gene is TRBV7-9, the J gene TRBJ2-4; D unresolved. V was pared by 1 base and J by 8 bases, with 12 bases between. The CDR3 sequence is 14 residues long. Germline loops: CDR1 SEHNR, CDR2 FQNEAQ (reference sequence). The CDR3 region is CASSLDVSSDIQYF. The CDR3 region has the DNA TGTGCCAGCAGCTTAGACGTCAGCTCGGACATTCAGTACTTC. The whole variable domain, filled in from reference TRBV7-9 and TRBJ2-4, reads DTGVSQNPRHKITKRGQNVTFRCDPISEHNRLYWYRQTLGQGPEFLTYFQNEAQLEKSRLLSDRFSAERPKGSFSTLEIQRTEQGDSAMYLCASSLDVSSDIQYFGAGTRLSVL.

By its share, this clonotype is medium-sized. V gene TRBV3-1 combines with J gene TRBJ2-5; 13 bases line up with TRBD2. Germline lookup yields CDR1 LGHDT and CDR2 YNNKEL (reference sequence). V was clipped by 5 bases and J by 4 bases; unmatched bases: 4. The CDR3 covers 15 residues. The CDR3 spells CASSYWTSGGETQYF. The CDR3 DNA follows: TGTGCCAGCAGCTATTGGACTAGCGGGGGAGAGACCCAGTACTTC.